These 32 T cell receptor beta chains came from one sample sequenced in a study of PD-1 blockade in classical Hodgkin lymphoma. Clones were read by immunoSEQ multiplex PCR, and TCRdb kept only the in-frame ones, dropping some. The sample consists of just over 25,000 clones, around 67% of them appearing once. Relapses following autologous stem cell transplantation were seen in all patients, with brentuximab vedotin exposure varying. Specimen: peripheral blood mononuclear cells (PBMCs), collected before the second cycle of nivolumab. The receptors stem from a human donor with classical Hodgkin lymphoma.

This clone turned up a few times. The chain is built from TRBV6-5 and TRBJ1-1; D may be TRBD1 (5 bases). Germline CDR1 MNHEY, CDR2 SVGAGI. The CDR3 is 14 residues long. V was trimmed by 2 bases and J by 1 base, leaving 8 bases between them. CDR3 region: CASSYVGANTEAFF. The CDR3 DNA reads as TGTGCCAGCAGTTACGTAGGGGCGAACACTGAAGCTTTCTTT.

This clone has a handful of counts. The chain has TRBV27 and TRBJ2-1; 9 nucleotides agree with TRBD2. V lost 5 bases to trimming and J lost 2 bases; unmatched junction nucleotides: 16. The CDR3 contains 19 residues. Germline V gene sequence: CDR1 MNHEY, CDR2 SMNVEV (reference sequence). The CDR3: CASSLTGSLAGSPYNEQFF. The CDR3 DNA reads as TGTGCCAGCAGTCTGACAGGGTCGCTAGCGGGGTCCCCCTACAATGAGCAGTTCTTC.

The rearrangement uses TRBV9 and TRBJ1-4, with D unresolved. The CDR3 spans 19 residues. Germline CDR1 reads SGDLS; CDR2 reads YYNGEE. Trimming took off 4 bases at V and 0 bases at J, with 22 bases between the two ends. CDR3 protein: CASSSGGRLLTTTNEKLFF. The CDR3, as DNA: TGTGCCAGCAGCTCAGGAGGGAGACTCCTGACTACAACTAATGAAAAACTGTTTTTT.

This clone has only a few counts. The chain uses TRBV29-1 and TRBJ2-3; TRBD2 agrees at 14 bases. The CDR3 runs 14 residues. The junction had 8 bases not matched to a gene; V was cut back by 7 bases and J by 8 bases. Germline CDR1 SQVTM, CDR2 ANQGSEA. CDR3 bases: TGCAGCGCCGCTACCGGGACTAGCGGGGGTACGCAGTATTTT. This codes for CSAATGTSGGTQYF.

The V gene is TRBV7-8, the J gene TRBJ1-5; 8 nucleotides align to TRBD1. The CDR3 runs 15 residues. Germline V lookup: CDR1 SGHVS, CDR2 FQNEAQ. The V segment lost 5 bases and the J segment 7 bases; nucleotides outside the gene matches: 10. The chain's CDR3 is CASSLGQGGGQPQHF. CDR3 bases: TGTGCCAGCAGCCTCGGACAGGGCGGAGGCCAGCCCCAGCATTTT.

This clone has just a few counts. The chain's CDR3 is CATYDRTDTQYF. DNA for the CDR3: TGTGCCACCTATGACAGGACCGATACGCAGTATTTT. The V gene is TRBV28, the J gene TRBJ2-3; D might be TRBD1 (6 bases). Germline V CDR1 and CDR2: MDHEN, SYDVKM. This CDR3 contains 12 residues. The germline V and J ends were trimmed by 10 bases and 6 bases, with 14 bases remaining between them.

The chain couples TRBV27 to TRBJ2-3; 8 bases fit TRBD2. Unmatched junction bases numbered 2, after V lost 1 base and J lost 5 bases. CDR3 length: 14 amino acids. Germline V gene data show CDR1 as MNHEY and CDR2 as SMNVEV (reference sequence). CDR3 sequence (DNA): TGTGCCAGCAGTTTATTCGGGGGGGGAGATACGCAGTATTTT. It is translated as CASSLFGGGDTQYF.

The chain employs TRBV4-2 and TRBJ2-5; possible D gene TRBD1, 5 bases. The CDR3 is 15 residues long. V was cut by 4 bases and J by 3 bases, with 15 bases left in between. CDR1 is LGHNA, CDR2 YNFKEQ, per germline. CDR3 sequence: CASSRGRKMEETQYF. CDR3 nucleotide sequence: TGTGCCAGCAGCCGGGGCAGGAAAATGGAAGAGACCCAGTACTTC.

Here the CDR3 DNA reads TGTGCCAGCAGCGGAGCGGGGAGACGCTCTGGAAACACCATATATTTT. Encoded protein: CASSGAGRRSGNTIYF. V usage is TRBV5-6 and J usage is TRBJ1-3; D unresolved. Trimming cost V 4 bases and J 0 bases, with 14 bases left between them. The length of the CDR3 is 16 residues. Germline V lookup: CDR1 SGHDT, CDR2 YYEEEE.

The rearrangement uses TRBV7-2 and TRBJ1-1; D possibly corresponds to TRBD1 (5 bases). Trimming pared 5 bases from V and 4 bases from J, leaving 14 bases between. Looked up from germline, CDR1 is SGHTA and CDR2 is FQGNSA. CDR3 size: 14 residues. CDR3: CASSPFGTGTEAFF. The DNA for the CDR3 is TGTGCCAGCAGCCCCTTTGGAACAGGCACTGAAGCTTTCTTT.

The CDR3 protein is CASNLRAREDGYTF. The CDR3 DNA follows: TGTGCCAGCAACCTAAGAGCCAGGGAGGATGGCTACACCTTC. This chain connects TRBV6-1 to TRBJ1-2, with a possible D match to TRBD1 (5 bases). CDR3 length equals 14 residues. CDR1 is MNHNS and CDR2 is SASEGT in the germline V gene. Trimming removed 7 bases at V and 6 bases at J, with 18 bases between.

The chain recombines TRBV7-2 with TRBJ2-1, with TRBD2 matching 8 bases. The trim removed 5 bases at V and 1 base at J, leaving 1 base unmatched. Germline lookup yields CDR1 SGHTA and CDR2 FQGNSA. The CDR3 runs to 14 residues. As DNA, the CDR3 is TGTGCCAGCAGCCCGGGGGGGTCCTACAATGAGCAGTTCTTC. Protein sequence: CASSPGGSYNEQFF.

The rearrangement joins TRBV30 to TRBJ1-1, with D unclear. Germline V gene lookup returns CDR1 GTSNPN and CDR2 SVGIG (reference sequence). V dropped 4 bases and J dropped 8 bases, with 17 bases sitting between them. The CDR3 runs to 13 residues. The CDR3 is CAWNPGGRKEAFF. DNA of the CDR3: TGTGCCTGGAACCCTGGTGGTCGGAAAGAAGCTTTCTTT.

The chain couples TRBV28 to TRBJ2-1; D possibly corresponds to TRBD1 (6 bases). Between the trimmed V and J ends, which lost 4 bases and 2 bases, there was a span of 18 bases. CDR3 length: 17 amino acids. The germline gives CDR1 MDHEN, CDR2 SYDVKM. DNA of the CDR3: TGTGCCAGCAGTTCCTTTCAACCAGGACAGACCTACAATGAGCAGTTCTTC. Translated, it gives CASSSFQPGQTYNEQFF.

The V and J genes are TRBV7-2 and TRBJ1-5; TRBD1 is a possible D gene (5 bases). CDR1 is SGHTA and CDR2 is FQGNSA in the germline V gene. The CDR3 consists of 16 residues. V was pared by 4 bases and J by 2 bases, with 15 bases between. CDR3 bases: TGTGCCAGCAGCTCAGATGCGGGGCCCGGCAATCAGCCCCAGCATTTT. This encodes CASSSDAGPGNQPQHF.

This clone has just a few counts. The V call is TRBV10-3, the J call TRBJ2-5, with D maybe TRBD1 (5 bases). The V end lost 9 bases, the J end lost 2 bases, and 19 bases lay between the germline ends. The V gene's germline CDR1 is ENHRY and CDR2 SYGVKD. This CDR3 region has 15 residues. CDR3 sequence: CAISPESWTQETQYF. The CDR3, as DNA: TGTGCCATATCACCCGAATCCTGGACACAAGAGACCCAGTACTTC.

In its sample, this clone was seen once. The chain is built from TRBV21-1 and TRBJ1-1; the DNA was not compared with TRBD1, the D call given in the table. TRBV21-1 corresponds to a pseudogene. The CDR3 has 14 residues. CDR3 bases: TGTGCCAGCAGCAAACGCCCCGACAGGGTTAAAGCTTTCTTT. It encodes CASSKRPDRVKAFF.

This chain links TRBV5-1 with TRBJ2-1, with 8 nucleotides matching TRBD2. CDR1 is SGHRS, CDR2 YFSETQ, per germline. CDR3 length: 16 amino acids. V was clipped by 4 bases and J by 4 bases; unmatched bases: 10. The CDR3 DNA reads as TGCGCCAGCAGCCCCCGGGGAGCGGGGGTTTACAATGAGCAGTTCTTC. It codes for CASSPRGAGVYNEQFF.

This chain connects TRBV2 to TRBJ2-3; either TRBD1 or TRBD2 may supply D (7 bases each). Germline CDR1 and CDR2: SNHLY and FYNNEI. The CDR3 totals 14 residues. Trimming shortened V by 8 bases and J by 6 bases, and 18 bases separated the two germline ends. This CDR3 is CASRQGGAQDTQYF. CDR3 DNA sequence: TGTGCCAGCCGCCAGGGGGGGGCTCAGGATACGCAGTATTTT.

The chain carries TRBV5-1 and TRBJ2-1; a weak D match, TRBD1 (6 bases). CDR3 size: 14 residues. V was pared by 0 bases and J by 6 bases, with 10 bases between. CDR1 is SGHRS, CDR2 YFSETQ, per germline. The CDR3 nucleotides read TGCGCCAGCAGCTTGGGGGTCAGGGGCAATGAGCAGTTCTTC. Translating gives CASSLGVRGNEQFF.

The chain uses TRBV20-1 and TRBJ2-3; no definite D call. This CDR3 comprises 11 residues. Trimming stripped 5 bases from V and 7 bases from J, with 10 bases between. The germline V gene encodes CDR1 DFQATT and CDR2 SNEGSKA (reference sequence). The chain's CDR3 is CSARRANTQYF. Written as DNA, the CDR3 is TGCAGTGCTCGTAGGGCAAATACGCAGTATTTT.

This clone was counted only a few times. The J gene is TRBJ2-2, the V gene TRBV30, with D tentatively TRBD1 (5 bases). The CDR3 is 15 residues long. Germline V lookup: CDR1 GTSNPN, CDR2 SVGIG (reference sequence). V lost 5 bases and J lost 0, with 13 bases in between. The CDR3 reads CAWASWGSNTGELFF. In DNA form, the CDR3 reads TGTGCCTGGGCATCCTGGGGCTCGAACACCGGGGAGCTGTTTTTT.

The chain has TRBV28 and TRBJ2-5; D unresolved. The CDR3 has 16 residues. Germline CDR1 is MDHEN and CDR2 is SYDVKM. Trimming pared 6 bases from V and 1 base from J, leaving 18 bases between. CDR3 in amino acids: CASSSRDGDGQETQYF. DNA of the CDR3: TGTGCCAGCAGCTCTCGAGATGGCGATGGCCAAGAGACCCAGTACTTC.

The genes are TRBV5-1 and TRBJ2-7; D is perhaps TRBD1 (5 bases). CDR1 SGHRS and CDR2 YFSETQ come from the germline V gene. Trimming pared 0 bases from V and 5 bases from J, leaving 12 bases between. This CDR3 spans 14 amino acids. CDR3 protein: CASSLEGAGNEQYF. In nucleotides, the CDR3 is TGCGCCAGCAGCTTGGAGGGCGCAGGGAACGAGCAGTACTTC.

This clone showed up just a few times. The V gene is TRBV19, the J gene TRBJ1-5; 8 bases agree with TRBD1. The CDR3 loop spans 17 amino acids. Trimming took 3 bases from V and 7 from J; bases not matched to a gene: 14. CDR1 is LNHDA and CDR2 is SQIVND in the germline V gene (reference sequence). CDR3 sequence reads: CASSMRQGKGFGQPQHF. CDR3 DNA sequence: TGTGCCAGTAGTATGAGACAGGGGAAGGGGTTCGGGCAGCCCCAGCATTTT.

CDR3 protein: CASSLSGRGKSTDTQYF. CDR3 sequence (DNA): TGTGCCAGCAGTTTATCGGGCAGGGGAAAGAGCACAGATACGCAGTATTTT. The chain couples TRBV28 to TRBJ2-3; tentatively, D is TRBD1 (6 bases). V dropped 1 base and J dropped 0 bases, with 14 bases sitting between them. CDR1 and CDR2 from the germline V gene are MDHEN and SYDVKM. The CDR3 length is 17 residues.

This CDR3 reads CASRQGSYGYTF. CDR3 DNA: TGTGCCAGTAGACAGGGAAGCTATGGCTACACCTTC. V gene TRBV19 combines with J gene TRBJ1-2; maybe TRBD1 (6 bases). The CDR3 length is 12 residues. The V end lost 6 bases, the J end lost 4 bases, and 9 bases lay between the germline ends. Looked up from germline, CDR1 is LNHDA and CDR2 is SQIVND (reference sequence).

In nucleotides, the CDR3 is TGTGCCGGCGCTAGCGGGAGGGCGGTCGAGCAGTACTTC. It specifies CAGASGRAVEQYF. The chain couples TRBV28 to TRBJ2-7; 12 bases agree with TRBD2. In germline, CDR1 is MDHEN, CDR2 SYDVKM. Unmatched junction bases numbered 8, after V lost 11 bases and J lost 6 bases. The CDR3 covers 13 residues.

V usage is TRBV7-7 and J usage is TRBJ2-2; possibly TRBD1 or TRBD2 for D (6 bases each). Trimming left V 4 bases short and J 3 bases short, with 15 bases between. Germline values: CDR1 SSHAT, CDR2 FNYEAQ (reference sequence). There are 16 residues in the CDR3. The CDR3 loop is CASSSGRGLDTGELFF. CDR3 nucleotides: TGTGCCAGCAGCTCTGGCCGGGGGCTGGACACCGGGGAGCTGTTTTTT.

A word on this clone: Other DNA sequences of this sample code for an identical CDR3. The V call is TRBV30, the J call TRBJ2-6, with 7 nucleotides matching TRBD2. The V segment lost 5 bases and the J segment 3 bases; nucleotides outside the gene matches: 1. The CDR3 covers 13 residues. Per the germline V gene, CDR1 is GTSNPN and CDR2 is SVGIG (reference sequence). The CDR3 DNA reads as TGTGCCTGGGGGAGGGGTGGGGCCAACGTCCTGACTTTC. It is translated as CAWGRGGANVLTF.

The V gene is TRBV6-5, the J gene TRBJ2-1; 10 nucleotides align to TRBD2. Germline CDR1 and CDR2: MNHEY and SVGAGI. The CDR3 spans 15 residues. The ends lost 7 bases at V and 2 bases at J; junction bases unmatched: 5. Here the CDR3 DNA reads TGTGCCAGCAACCCAAGCGGGGGGGCCTACAATGAGCAGTTCTTC. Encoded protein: CASNPSGGAYNEQFF.

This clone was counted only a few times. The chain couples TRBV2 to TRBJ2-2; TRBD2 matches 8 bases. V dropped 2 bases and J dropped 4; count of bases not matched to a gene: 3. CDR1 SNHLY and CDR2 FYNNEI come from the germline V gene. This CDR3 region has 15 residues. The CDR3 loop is CASSESGGPTGELFF. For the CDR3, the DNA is TGTGCCAGCAGTGAATCGGGGGGGCCCACCGGGGAGCTGTTTTTT.